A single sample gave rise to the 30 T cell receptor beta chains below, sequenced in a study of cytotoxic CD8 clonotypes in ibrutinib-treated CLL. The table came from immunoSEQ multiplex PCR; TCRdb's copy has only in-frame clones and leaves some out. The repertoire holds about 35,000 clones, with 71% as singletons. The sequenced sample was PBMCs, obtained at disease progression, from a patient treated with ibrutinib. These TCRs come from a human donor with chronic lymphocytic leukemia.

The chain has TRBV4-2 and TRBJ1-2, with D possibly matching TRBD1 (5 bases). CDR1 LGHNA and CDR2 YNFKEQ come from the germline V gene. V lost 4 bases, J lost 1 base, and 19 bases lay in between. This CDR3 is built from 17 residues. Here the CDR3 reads CASSRWTSGGINYGYTF. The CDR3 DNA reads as TGTGCCAGCAGCCGGTGGACTTCGGGGGGGATTAACTATGGCTACACCTTC.

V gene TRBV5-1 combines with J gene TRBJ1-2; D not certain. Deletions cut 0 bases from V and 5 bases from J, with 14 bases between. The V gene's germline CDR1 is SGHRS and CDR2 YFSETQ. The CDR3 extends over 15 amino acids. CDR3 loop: CASSLVATDGYGYTF. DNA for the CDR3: TGCGCCAGCAGCTTGGTCGCGACGGACGGGTATGGCTACACCTTC.

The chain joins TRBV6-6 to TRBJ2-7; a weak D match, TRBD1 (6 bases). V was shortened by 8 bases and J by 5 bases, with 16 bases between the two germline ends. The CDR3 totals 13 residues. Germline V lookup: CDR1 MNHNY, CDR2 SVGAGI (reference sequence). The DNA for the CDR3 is TGTGCCAGCGCCGTATTCAGGGGTGACGAGCAGTACTTC. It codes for CASAVFRGDEQYF.

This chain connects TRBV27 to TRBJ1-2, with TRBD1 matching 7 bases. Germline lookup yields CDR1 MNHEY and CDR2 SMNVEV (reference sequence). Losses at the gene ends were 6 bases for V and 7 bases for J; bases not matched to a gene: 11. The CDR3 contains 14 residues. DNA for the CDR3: TGTGCCAGCAGGCCAGCCGGCAGGGGGGGTGGCTACACCTTC. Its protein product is CASRPAGRGGGYTF.

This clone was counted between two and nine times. The CDR3 region is CASSLGGPGGNQPQHF. Written as DNA, the CDR3 is TGTGCCAGCAGCTTGGGGGGGCCAGGGGGCAATCAGCCCCAGCATTTT. The chain recombines TRBV5-6 with TRBJ1-5; a weak D match, TRBD1 (6 bases). There are 16 residues in the CDR3. V was shortened by 0 bases and J by 2 bases, with 12 bases between the two germline ends. From germline, CDR1 is SGHDT and CDR2 YYEEEE.

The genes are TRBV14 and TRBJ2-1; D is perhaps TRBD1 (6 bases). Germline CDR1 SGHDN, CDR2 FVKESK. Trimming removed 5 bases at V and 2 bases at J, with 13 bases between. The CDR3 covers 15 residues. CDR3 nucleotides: TGTGCCAGCAGCTCTTTGGGGGCGACCTACAATGAGCAGTTCTTC. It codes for CASSSLGATYNEQFF.

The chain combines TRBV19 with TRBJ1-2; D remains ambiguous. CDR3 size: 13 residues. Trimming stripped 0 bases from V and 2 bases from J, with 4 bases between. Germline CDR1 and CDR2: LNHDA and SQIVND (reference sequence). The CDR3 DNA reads TGTGCCAGTAGTATAGACGAGAACTATGGCTACACCTTC. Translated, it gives CASSIDENYGYTF.

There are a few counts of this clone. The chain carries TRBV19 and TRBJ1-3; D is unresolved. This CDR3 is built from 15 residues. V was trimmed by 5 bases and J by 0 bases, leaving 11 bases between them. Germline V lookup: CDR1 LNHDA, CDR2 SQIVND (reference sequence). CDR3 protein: CASSLNAVSGNTIYF. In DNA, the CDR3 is TGTGCCAGTAGTCTCAATGCAGTCTCTGGAAACACCATATATTTT.

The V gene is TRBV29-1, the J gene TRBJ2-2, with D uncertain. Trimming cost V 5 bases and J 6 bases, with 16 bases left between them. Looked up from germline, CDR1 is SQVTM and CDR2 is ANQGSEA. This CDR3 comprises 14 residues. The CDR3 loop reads CSVSPWASAGELFF. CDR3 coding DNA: TGCAGCGTTTCACCGTGGGCTAGTGCCGGGGAGCTGTTTTTT.

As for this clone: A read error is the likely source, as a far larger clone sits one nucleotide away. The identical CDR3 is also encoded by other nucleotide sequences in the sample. The CDR3 region has the DNA TGCGCCAGCAGCCAAGATGGCCAGGGCGGTCAGCCCCAGCATTTT. Encoded protein: CASSQDGQGGQPQHF. This rearrangement joins TRBV4-1 to TRBJ1-5, with D possibly TRBD1 on 5 matching bases. Trimming took off 0 bases at V and 6 bases at J, with 12 bases between the two ends. This CDR3 has 15 amino acids. The germline gives CDR1 MGHRA, CDR2 YSYEKL.

The CDR3 bases are TGCGCCAGCAGCCCTTCGGGGGGATTAGCAACTAATGAAAAACTGTTTTTT. Translated: CASSPSGGLATNEKLFF. V gene TRBV5-1 combines with J gene TRBJ1-4; possible D gene TRBD1, 5 bases. CDR1 and CDR2 (germline): SGHRS, YFSETQ. This CDR3 has 17 amino acids. Trimming took off 4 bases at V and 0 bases at J, with 16 bases between the two ends. The entire variable domain, with the rest obtained from reference TRBV5-1 and TRBJ1-4, is as follows: KAGVTQTPRYLIKTRGQQVTLSCSPISGHRSVSWYQQTPGQGLQFLFEYFSETQRNKGNFPGRFSGRQFSNSRSEMNVSTLELGDSALYLCASSPSGGLATNEKLFFGSGTQLSVL.

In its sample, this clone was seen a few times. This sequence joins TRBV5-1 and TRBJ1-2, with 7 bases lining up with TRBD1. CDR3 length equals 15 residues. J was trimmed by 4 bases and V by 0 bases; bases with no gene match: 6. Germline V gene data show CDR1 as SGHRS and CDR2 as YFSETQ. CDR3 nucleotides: TGCGCCAGCAGCTTGGGGTGGGACAGCCTCTATGGCTACACCTTC. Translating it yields CASSLGWDSLYGYTF.

CDR3 DNA sequence: TGCGCCAGCAGCTTGGATGGAGATAACTATGGCTACACCTTC. It encodes CASSLDGDNYGYTF. The chain has TRBV5-1 and TRBJ1-2; D is unresolved. The CDR3 has 14 residues. Trimming took 0 bases from V and 1 from J, leaving 7 bases between them. Per the germline V gene, CDR1 is SGHRS and CDR2 is YFSETQ.

CDR3 residues: CASRQQGSTDTQYF. The CDR3 bases are TGTGCCAGCAGACAACAGGGGTCCACAGATACGCAGTATTTT. The rearrangement uses TRBV2 and TRBJ2-3; TRBD1 aligns across 7 bases. This CDR3 is built from 14 residues. Trimming at V came to 6 bases and at J to 2 bases, leaving 5 bases not matched to a gene. Germline CDR1 reads SNHLY; CDR2 reads FYNNEI.

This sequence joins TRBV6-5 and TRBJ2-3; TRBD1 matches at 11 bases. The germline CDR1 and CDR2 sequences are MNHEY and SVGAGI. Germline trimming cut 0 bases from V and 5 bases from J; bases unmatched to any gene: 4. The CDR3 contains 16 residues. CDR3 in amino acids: CASSYSGTGGLDTQYF. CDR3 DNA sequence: TGTGCCAGCAGTTACTCTGGGACAGGGGGTTTAGATACGCAGTATTTT.

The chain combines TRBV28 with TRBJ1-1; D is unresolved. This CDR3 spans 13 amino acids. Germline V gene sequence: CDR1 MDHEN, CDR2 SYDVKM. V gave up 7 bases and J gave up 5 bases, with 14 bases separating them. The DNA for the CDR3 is TGTGCCAGCAACCCCCCGGGAAGGACTGAAGCTTTCTTT. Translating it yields CASNPPGRTEAFF. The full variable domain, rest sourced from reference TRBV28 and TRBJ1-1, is DVKVTQSSRYLVKRTGEKVFLECVQDMDHENMFWYRQDPGLGLRLIYFSYDVKMKEKGDIPEGYSVSREKKERFSLILESASTNQTSMYLCASNPPGRTEAFFGQGTRLTVV.

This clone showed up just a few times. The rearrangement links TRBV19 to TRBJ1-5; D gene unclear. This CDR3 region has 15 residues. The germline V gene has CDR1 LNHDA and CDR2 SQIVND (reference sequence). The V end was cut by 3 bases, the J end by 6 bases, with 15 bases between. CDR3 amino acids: CASSITSWGAQPQHF. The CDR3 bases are TGTGCCAGTAGTATCACCTCATGGGGTGCTCAGCCCCAGCATTTT.

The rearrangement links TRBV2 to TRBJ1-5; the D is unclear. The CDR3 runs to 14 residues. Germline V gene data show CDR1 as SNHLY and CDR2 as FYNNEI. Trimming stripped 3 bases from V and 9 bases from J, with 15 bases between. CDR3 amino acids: CASSEGFRVGPQHF. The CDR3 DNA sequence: TGTGCCAGCAGTGAGGGATTTCGGGTAGGGCCCCAGCATTTT.

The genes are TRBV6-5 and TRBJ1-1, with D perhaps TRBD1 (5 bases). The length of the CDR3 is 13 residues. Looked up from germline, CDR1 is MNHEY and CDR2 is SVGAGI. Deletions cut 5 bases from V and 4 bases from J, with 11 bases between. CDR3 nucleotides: TGTGCCAGCAGTGGGTCCCAGGGCACTGAAGCTTTCTTT. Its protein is CASSGSQGTEAFF.

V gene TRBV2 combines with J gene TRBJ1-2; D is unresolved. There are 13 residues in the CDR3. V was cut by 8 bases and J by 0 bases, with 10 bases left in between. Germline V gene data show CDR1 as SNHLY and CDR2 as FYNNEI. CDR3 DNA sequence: TGTGCCAGCGCAGGCAGTTCTAACTATGGCTACACCTTC. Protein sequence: CASAGSSNYGYTF.

CDR3 region: CASTEDSWDEQYF. The CDR3 DNA sequence: TGTGCCAGCACCGAAGATTCCTGGGACGAGCAGTACTTC. The chain has TRBV5-6 and TRBJ2-7, with unresolved D. Trimming stripped 6 bases from V and 5 bases from J, with 15 bases between. The CDR3 is 13 amino acids. Germline V gives CDR1 SGHDT, CDR2 YYEEEE.

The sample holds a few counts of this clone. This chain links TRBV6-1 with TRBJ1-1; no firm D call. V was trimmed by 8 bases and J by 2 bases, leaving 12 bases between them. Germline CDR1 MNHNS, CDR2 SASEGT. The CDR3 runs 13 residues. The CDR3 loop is CASQMEVNTEAFF. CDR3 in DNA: TGTGCCAGCCAGATGGAGGTCAACACTGAAGCTTTCTTT.

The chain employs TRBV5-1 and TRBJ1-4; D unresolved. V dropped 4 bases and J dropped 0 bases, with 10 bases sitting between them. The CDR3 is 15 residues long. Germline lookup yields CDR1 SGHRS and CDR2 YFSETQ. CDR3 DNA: TGCGCCAGCAGCGACACCTTCGCAACTAATGAAAAACTGTTTTTT. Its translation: CASSDTFATNEKLFF.

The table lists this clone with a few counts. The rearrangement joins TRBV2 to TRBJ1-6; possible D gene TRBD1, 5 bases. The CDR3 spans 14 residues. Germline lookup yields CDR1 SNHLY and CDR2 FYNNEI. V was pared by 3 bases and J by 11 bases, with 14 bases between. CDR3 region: CASSDQGGWAPLHF. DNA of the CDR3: TGTGCCAGCAGTGATCAGGGAGGCTGGGCACCCCTCCACTTT.

In nucleotides, the CDR3 is TGTGCCAGCAGCCAAGAAATAGCGGGGGCGAGGGGAGGCTACGAGCAGTACTTC. Protein product: CASSQEIAGARGGYEQYF. The rearrangement uses TRBV4-2 and TRBJ2-7, with 9 nucleotides matching TRBD2. This CDR3 has 18 amino acids. CDR1 is LGHNA, CDR2 YNFKEQ, per germline. Trimming cost V 0 bases and J 3 bases; bases outside gene matches: 12.

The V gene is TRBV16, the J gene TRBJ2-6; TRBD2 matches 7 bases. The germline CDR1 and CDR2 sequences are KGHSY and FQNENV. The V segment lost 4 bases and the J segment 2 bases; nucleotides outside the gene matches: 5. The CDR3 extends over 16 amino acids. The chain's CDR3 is CASSPFAGAGANVLTF. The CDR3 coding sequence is TGTGCCAGCAGCCCCTTCGCGGGGGCTGGGGCCAACGTCCTGACTTTC.

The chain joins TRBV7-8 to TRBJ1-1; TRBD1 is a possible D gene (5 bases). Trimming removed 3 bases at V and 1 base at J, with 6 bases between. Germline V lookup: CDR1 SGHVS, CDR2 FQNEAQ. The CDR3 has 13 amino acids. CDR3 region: CASSLTENTEAFF. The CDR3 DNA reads TGTGCCAGCAGCTTGACAGAGAACACTGAAGCTTTCTTT.

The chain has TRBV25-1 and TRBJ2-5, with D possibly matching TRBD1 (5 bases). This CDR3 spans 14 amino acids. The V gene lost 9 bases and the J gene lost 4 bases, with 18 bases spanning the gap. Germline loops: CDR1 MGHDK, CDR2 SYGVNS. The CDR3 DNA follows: TGTGCCAGTGGAATCGCAGGGAAGGGAGAGACCCAGTACTTC. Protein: CASGIAGKGETQYF.

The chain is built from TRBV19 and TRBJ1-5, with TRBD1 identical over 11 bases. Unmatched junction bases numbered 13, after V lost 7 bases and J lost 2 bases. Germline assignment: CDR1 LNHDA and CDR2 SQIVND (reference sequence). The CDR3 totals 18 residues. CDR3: CASTSGQGAVSGNQPQHF. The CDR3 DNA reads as TGTGCCAGTACCTCTGGACAGGGGGCCGTGAGTGGCAATCAGCCCCAGCATTTT.

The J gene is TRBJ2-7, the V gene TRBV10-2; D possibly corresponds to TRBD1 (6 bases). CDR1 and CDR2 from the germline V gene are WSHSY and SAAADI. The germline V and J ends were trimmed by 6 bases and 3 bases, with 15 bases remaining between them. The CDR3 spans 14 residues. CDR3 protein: CASRRYQGGYEQYF. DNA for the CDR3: TGCGCCAGCAGGCGTTATCAAGGGGGCTACGAGCAGTACTTC.